This T cell receptor beta chain was observed in a study of cytomegalovirus exposure and HLA in healthy donors. V lost 4 bases to trimming and J lost 6 bases, with 16 bases between them. From germline, CDR1 is SGHRS and CDR2 YFSETQ. The CDR3 is made up of 15 amino acids. Sequencing used immunoSEQ multiplex PCR; TCRdb keeps in-frame clones, though not all of them. Of roughly 150,000 clones in the sample, more than 75% are singletons; the top ten hold about 3%. The origin of this receptor is a man aged 18 to 35 in good health and CMV-seronegative. The gene calls are TRBV5-1 and TRBJ2-2; possible D gene TRBD1, 6 bases. Specimen: PBMCs. The CDR3 loop reads CASSVSGTPAGELFF. The CDR3 region has the DNA TGCGCCAGCAGCGTGTCCGGGACACCTGCCGGGGAGCTGTTTTTT.